This TCR beta chain was documented in a study of cytomegalovirus exposure and HLA in healthy donors. The PCR made use of 60 Vbeta and 13 Jbeta primers. Clones were sequenced by immunoSEQ multiplex PCR, and TCRdb holds only the in-frame ones, with some missing. Of 150,000 to 180,000 clones detected, over 70% appear once; the ten largest clones hold approximately 2.1%. A note on this clone: The antigen is not known.

General study points: Using the classifier, cytomegalovirus status was reportedly diagnosed with high specificity and sensitivity. Later analysis revealed greater clonal expansion in HLA-associated TCR beta chains than in equally common others.

This receptor was taken from a young man in good health and CMV-seronegative. The specimen was PBMCs.

The CDR3 loop reads CASSQTGYNEKLFF. The CDR3, as DNA: TGTGCCAGCAGTCAAACAGGGTATAATGAAAAACTGTTTTTT. The rearrangement joins TRBV6-1 to TRBJ1-4, with a possible D match to TRBD1 (6 bases). The CDR3 is made up of 14 amino acids. Per germline, CDR1 MNHNS and CDR2 SASEGT. Trimming took 5 bases from V and 4 from J, leaving 11 bases between them.